The 18 T cell receptor beta chains listed next were all sequenced from one sample in a study of naive and memory T cell subsets. Both TRBC1 and TRBC2 were covered by a beta constant-region primer of two equimolar oligonucleotides. TCRdb re-called the UMI-ligation and nested PCR reads with MiXCR, one entry per CDR3 protein. The sample contains 37,000 or so distinct CDR3 sequences, 13% of which appear only once. Sample: effector memory CD4+ T cells from blood. Described subset: effector memory, CD45RA- CD27-. The receptors shown here come from a human donor in good health.

By share, this clonotype counts as medium-sized. V is TRBV9 and J is TRBJ2-4, with 7 bases lining up with TRBD2. Trimming removed 4 bases from V and 5 bases from J; junction bases left unmatched: 9. The CDR3 has 15 amino acids. The V gene's germline CDR1 is SGDLS and CDR2 YYNGEE. The CDR3 loop is CASSPKGRAENIQYF. In nucleotides, the CDR3 is TGTGCCAGCAGCCCGAAAGGGAGGGCCGAAAACATTCAGTACTTC.

This clonotype occurred a few times. The V and J genes are TRBV15 and TRBJ2-1, with 10 bases aligning to TRBD2. The CDR3 totals 15 residues. V gave up 5 bases and J gave up 1 base; unmatched junction bases: 2. Germline V CDR1 and CDR2: LNHNV, YYDKDF (reference sequence). The CDR3 is CATSRGLASYNEQFF. CDR3 nucleotides: TGTGCCACCAGCCGGGGACTAGCGTCCTACAATGAGCAGTTCTTC. Full variable domain (rest looked up from reference TRBV15 and TRBJ2-1): DAMVIQNPRYQVTQFGKPVTLSCSQTLNHNVMYWYQQKSSQAPKLLFHYYDKDFNNEADTPDNFQSRRPNTSFCFLDIRSPGLGDTAMYLCATSRGLASYNEQFFGPGTRLTVL.

The chain is built from TRBV7-8 and TRBJ1-4, with 9 nucleotides matching TRBD1. The CDR3 is made up of 15 amino acids. Germline-derived CDR1 and CDR2 are SGHVS and FQNEAQ. Losses at the gene ends were 1 base for V and 7 bases for J; bases not matched to a gene: 4. CDR3 in amino acids: CASSLDTGGREKLFF. The CDR3 nucleotides read TGTGCCAGCAGCTTAGACACAGGGGGCCGTGAAAAACTGTTTTTT.

By its share, this clonotype is medium-sized (0.01 to 0.1%). The rearrangement uses TRBV27 and TRBJ2-3; D remains ambiguous. Trimming removed 8 bases at V and 3 bases at J, with 12 bases between. This CDR3 has 13 residues. From germline, CDR1 is MNHEY and CDR2 SMNVEV (reference sequence). CDR3 region: CASRRGRTDTQYF. Written as DNA, the CDR3 is TGTGCCAGCCGCCGAGGTAGGACAGATACGCAGTATTTT.

This clonotype has at least ten counts. J is TRBJ2-1 and V is TRBV27, with 7 bases that match TRBD1. Unmatched junction bases numbered 7, after V lost 6 bases and J lost 5 bases. Germline assignment: CDR1 MNHEY and CDR2 SMNVEV (reference sequence). This CDR3 is built from 14 residues. This CDR3 reads CASRSGQVNNEQFF. Written as DNA, the CDR3 is TGTGCCAGCAGATCAGGACAGGTGAACAATGAGCAGTTCTTC.

The V gene is TRBV18, the J gene TRBJ2-5; D perhaps matches TRBD2 (6 bases). Germline V lookup: CDR1 KGHSH, CDR2 LQKENI. The V end was cut by 3 bases, the J end by 2 bases, with 10 bases between. The CDR3 spans 14 residues. The CDR3 spells CASSPGLNQETQYF. Written as DNA, the CDR3 is TGTGCCAGCTCACCGGGACTGAATCAAGAGACCCAGTACTTC.

This clonotype came up a few times. J is TRBJ2-3 and V is TRBV2, with unresolved D. There are 12 residues in the CDR3. V shed 6 bases and J shed 2 bases, with 6 bases lying between them. CDR1 is SNHLY and CDR2 is FYNNEI in the germline V gene. The CDR3 region is CASSTHTDTQYF. The CDR3 region has the DNA TGTGCCAGCAGCACCCACACAGATACGCAGTATTTT.

This clonotype was seen repeatedly, ten times or more. The rearrangement joins TRBV4-1 to TRBJ2-3; 7 bases are a match to TRBD2. The ends lost 5 bases at V and 6 bases at J; junction bases unmatched: 20. Germline V lookup: CDR1 MGHRA, CDR2 YSYEKL. The CDR3 length is 18 residues. CDR3 amino acids: CASSGGDLGLTLVDTQYF. The CDR3 DNA follows: TGCGCCAGCAGCGGAGGGGATTTGGGACTAACCCTCGTTGATACGCAGTATTTT.

V usage is TRBV20-1 and J usage is TRBJ2-2, with 11 bases aligning to TRBD2. V gave up 6 bases and J gave up 3 bases; unmatched junction bases: 6. Germline V gives CDR1 DFQATT, CDR2 SNEGSKA (reference sequence). This CDR3 is 15 amino acids long. CDR3 residues: CSARNSGRDTGELFF. Here the CDR3 DNA reads TGCAGTGCAAGGAATAGCGGGAGGGACACCGGGGAGCTGTTTTTT.

This clonotype appeared a few times. The chain recombines TRBV5-1 with TRBJ2-5, with unresolved D. V was pared by 4 bases and J by 4 bases, with 14 bases between. CDR3 size: 14 residues. Per the germline V gene, CDR1 is SGHRS and CDR2 is YFSETQ. CDR3 region: CASSPSASGETQYF. The CDR3 DNA reads TGCGCCAGCAGCCCGTCGGCCAGTGGAGAGACCCAGTACTTC.

The sample holds many counts of this clonotype. The rearrangement links TRBV20-1 to TRBJ1-2; the match to TRBD1 covers 7 bases. The CDR3 loop spans 15 amino acids. The V and J ends lost 5 bases and 4 bases, in that order; junction bases with no gene match: 13. Germline assignment: CDR1 DFQATT and CDR2 SNEGSKA (reference sequence). The CDR3 nucleotides read TGCAGTGCTTGCCCTGCCGGGACAGAGATCTATGGCTACACCTTC. Translation: CSACPAGTEIYGYTF.

This chain connects TRBV7-3 to TRBJ2-3; 7 bases match TRBD2. J lost 0 bases, V lost 6 bases, and 9 bases had no gene match. The germline V gene encodes CDR1 SGHTA and CDR2 FQGTGA. The CDR3 has 16 amino acids. CDR3 nucleotide sequence: TGTGCCAGCAGTCCACTAGCGCGCTCTAGCACAGATACGCAGTATTTT. This sequence encodes CASSPLARSSTDTQYF.

This clonotype occurred once. The rearrangement uses TRBV30 and TRBJ1-2; 7 bases line up with TRBD1. This CDR3 has 15 amino acids. The germline gives CDR1 GTSNPN, CDR2 SVGIG (reference sequence). J lost 4 bases, V lost 1 base, and 9 bases had no gene match. CDR3 coding DNA: TGTGCCTGGAGTGGCCAGGGGGGGGGGACCTATGGCTACACCTTC. Its translation: CAWSGQGGGTYGYTF.

About this clonotype: This may come from a read error, since a much larger clone is one base off. The chain combines TRBV7-7 with TRBJ2-5; D possibly corresponds to TRBD1 (7 bases). This CDR3 has 15 amino acids. Germline V gene sequence: CDR1 SSHAT, CDR2 FNYEAQ (reference sequence). The CDR3 DNA reads TGTGCCATCGCGGGGCGACAGGGCTTAGGGGAGACCCAGCACTTC. Protein: CAIAGRQGLGETQHF.

This clonotype was counted ten times or more. The J gene is TRBJ2-1, the V gene TRBV6-6; 11 bases line up with TRBD2. Germline V gene sequence: CDR1 MNHNY, CDR2 SVGAGI (reference sequence). Trimming took 4 bases from V and 7 from J; bases not matched to a gene: 9. The CDR3 covers 16 residues. The CDR3 nucleotides read TGTGCCAGCAGTTCCATCGGACTAGCGGGCAAAAATGAGCAGTTCTTC. It encodes CASSSIGLAGKNEQFF.

Details on this clonotype: A much larger clone lies one base from this, so it may be a read error. The CDR3 bases are TGTGCCAGCAGTGAATGGACGGCCAAAGAGACCCAGTGCTTC. It yields the protein CASSEWTAKETQCF. The chain links TRBV2 to TRBJ2-5; no clear D. CDR1 is SNHLY, CDR2 FYNNEI, per germline. The CDR3 sequence is 14 residues long. The full variable domain, its missing parts supplied by reference TRBV2 and TRBJ2-5, is EPEVTQTPSHQVTQMGQEVILRCVPISNHLYFYWYRQILGQKVEFLVSFYNNEISEKSEIFDDQFSVERPDGSNFTLKIRSTKLEDSAMYFCASSEWTAKETQCFGPGTRLLVL.

The gene calls are TRBV7-9 and TRBJ1-1, with D possibly TRBD1 on 5 matching bases. Germline V gene sequence: CDR1 SEHNR, CDR2 FQNEAQ (reference sequence). The CDR3 consists of 14 residues. V was trimmed by 2 bases and J by 3 bases, leaving 10 bases between them. CDR3 loop: CASSLQGGHTEAFF. The CDR3 region has the DNA TGTGCCAGCAGCTTACAGGGCGGACACACTGAAGCTTTCTTT.

The V gene is TRBV18, the J gene TRBJ2-7; D remains ambiguous. With 2 bases removed from V and 7 bases from J, the gap between germline ends came to 12 bases. Germline CDR1 reads KGHSH; CDR2 reads LQKENI. This CDR3 is 13 amino acids long. CDR3 nucleotides: TGTGCCAGCTCACCAGAGCTACTGGGGGAGCAGTACTTC. It codes for CASSPELLGEQYF.